A selection of T cell receptor beta chains follows, all from one sample in a study of cytomegalovirus exposure and HLA in healthy donors. Assay: immunoSEQ multiplex PCR; the TCRdb copy retains only in-frame clones and omits some. Of roughly 120,000 clones listed, approximately 82% are singletons. The sample consisted of PBMCs. Receptors were obtained from a man aged 25 to 45 in good health and CMV-seropositive. Each CDR3 is given without its conserved first and last residue. Fields, in order: clone size, J gene, V gene, CDR3 protein. Part of the rows lack a size; the others show once, few, many or a class for expanded clones.

>.|TRBJ1-2|TRBV15
ATHKGSVDYGYT
>.|TRBJ1-4|TRBV2
ASSWGPGQGERLF
>.|TRBJ2-7|TRBV19
ASSIGLPYEQY
>.|TRBJ2-5|TRBV2
ASSVGVQETQY
>.|TRBJ1-1|TRBV6-1
ASRRDTTTEAF
>.|TRBJ2-1|TRBV5-4
ASSDTYNEQF
>.|TRBJ1-1|TRBV30
AWREPGPMNTEAF
>once|TRBJ2-7|TRBV6-4
ASSKTGTHEQY
>.|TRBJ2-4|TRBV14
ANKDSGLAKNIQY
>.|TRBJ1-2|TRBV5-1
ASRRQGTYGYT
>.|TRBJ2-3|TRBV19
ASETSGGAKDTQY
>.|TRBJ1-6|TRBV28
ASTPGQGRLPLH
>.|TRBJ1-5|TRBV10-3
AISLMPRGGDNQPQH
>once|TRBJ2-6|TRBV7-9
ASRLDRTGANVLT
>once|TRBJ1-4|TRBV4-3
ASSRGTGVFTTNEKLF
>.|TRBJ2-7|TRBV28
ASGARGGSYEQY
>.|TRBJ2-3|TRBV5-1
ASRTSGGTDTQY
>.|TRBJ2-5|TRBV7-9
ASSLPKHQETQY
>.|.|TRBV6-5
ASSYSSPRTGEQY
>.|TRBJ2-7|TRBV7-9
ASASPRAEQY
>few|TRBJ2-5|TRBV27
ASSPRWDYLETQY
>.|TRBJ2-7|TRBV7-6
ASSLGPRQSSYEQY
>.|TRBJ2-3|TRBV5-6
ASSSTISGTVTDTQY
>.|TRBJ2-7|TRBV6-5
ASSFGTSGYYEQY
>.|TRBJ2-7|TRBV28
ASGTANYEQY
>once|TRBJ2-1|TRBV7-9
ASSLVGSASGLLNEQF
>.|TRBJ2-2|TRBV7-9
ANPGNTGELF
>.|TRBJ2-7|TRBV27
ASSARGGPYEQY
>.|TRBJ2-3|TRBV18
ASSGGTRRTDTQY
>few|TRBJ2-7|TRBV13
ASSLVGGEGITYEQY
>.|TRBJ2-1|TRBV9
ASSVEQDSYNEQF
>.|TRBJ2-1|TRBV5-1
ASSLMRYEQF
>.|TRBJ2-1|TRBV4-1
ASSQGGGVYEQF
>.|TRBJ1-3|TRBV7-2
ASSPRGSGNTIY
>.|TRBJ2-3|TRBV2
ASSVGAADTQY
>.|TRBJ2-3|TRBV2
AREAGGGENTQY
>.|TRBJ2-3|TRBV5-5
ASSRGVGDTQY
>.|TRBJ2-5|TRBV27
ASPPPRKGAEKTQY
>.|TRBJ2-1|TRBV6-5
ASRPGGTYNEQF
>.|TRBJ2-3|TRBV2
ASGKGDSGTDTQY